A single sample gave rise to the 7 T cell receptor beta chains below, sequenced in a study of cytomegalovirus exposure and HLA in healthy donors. Amplification used 60 Vbeta primers and 13 Jbeta primers. Measured with immunoSEQ multiplex PCR; TCRdb has only the in-frame clones, and not every one. The sample includes 110,000 to 150,000 clones, about 80% of them seen just once. Specimen: PBMCs. The source of these receptors is a woman aged 35 to 49 in good health and CMV-seronegative.

This clone has a handful of counts. CDR3 residues: CASSYSTSGRWQFF. CDR3 DNA: TGTGCCAGCAGTTACTCGACTAGCGGGAGGTGGCAGTTCTTC. The chain combines TRBV6-5 with TRBJ2-1; 13 bases fit TRBD2. The CDR3 runs 14 residues. Per germline, CDR1 MNHEY and CDR2 SVGAGI. V shed 0 bases and J 12 bases; nucleotides not matched to a gene: 2.

This sequence joins TRBV7-2 and TRBJ2-1, with D possibly being TRBD1 (5 bases). The length of the CDR3 is 14 residues. Trimming cost V 2 bases and J 2 bases, with 7 bases left between them. Germline V gene lookup returns CDR1 SGHTA and CDR2 FQGNSA. The CDR3 here is CASSLQGAYNEQFF. The CDR3 region has the DNA TGTGCCAGCAGCTTACAAGGGGCCTACAATGAGCAGTTCTTC.

The chain recombines TRBV19 with TRBJ2-6, with D maybe TRBD1 (5 bases). CDR3 length: 18 amino acids. Germline V gene lookup returns CDR1 LNHDA and CDR2 SQIVND (reference sequence). The V end lost 3 bases, the J end lost 0 bases, and 15 bases lay between the germline ends. The CDR3 loop is CASSMGWTKRSGANVLTF. The CDR3 DNA reads TGTGCCAGTAGTATGGGTTGGACAAAACGCTCTGGGGCCAACGTCCTGACTTTC.

In its sample, this clone was seen a few times. The chain couples TRBV2 to TRBJ2-1; D is perhaps TRBD1 (6 bases). Germline-derived CDR1 and CDR2 are SNHLY and FYNNEI. V was pared by 3 bases and J by 0 bases, with 9 bases between. This CDR3 has 15 residues. The CDR3 is CASSDQGSSYNEQFF. In nucleotides, the CDR3 is TGTGCCAGCAGTGATCAGGGGAGCTCCTACAATGAGCAGTTCTTC. Drawing the rest from reference TRBV2 and TRBJ2-1, the complete variable domain is EPEVTQTPSHQVTQMGQEVILRCVPISNHLYFYWYRQILGQKVEFLVSFYNNEISEKSEIFDDQFSVERPDGSNFTLKIRSTKLEDSAMYFCASSDQGSSYNEQFFGPGTRLTVL.

The rearrangement joins TRBV5-6 to TRBJ2-3, with TRBD2 as a possible D gene (5 bases). V lost 3 bases to trimming and J lost 6 bases, with 20 bases between them. Germline V lookup: CDR1 SGHDT, CDR2 YYEEEE. This CDR3 comprises 16 residues. The CDR3 DNA reads TGTGCCAGCAGCTCCGTTGGTTCGGGGTGGGAGGATACGCAGTATTTT. Translated: CASSSVGSGWEDTQYF.

This chain links TRBV18 with TRBJ1-5; D gene uncertain. Trimming left V 3 bases short and J 4 bases short, with 10 bases between. CDR3 size: 14 residues. The germline V gene encodes CDR1 KGHSH and CDR2 LQKENI. For the CDR3, the DNA is TGTGCCAGCTCACCTCCTTCGACAAATCAGCCCCAGCATTTT. Encoded protein: CASSPPSTNQPQHF.

This chain links TRBV2 with TRBJ2-7; TRBD2 agrees at 7 bases. The V and J ends lost 4 bases and 0 bases, in that order; junction bases with no gene match: 3. CDR3 size: 14 residues. From germline, CDR1 is SNHLY and CDR2 FYNNEI. CDR3 sequence reads: CASSGTSDSYEQYF. The CDR3 DNA sequence: TGTGCCAGCAGTGGCACTAGCGACTCCTACGAGCAGTACTTC.